This T cell receptor (beta chain) was retrieved from a study of blood T cell repertoires in COVID-19. Turning to the study itself: Samples representing acute and convalescent COVID-19 were sourced from the United States, Italy and Spain. In each case, the material was cDNA or gDNA derived from T cells, B-cell-depleted T cells, or PBMCs.

Per the original methods: Amplifying reference gene primers gave estimates of nucleated cell counts. Measured with immunoSEQ multiplex PCR; TCRdb has only the in-frame clones, and not every one. V, J and clone size are those of that table, while D and trimming were read from the DNA. The repertoire holds about 150,000 clones, with around 90% as singletons. With V trimmed by 4 bases and J by 5 bases, 7 bases remained unmatched. The V gene's germline CDR1 is LNHDA and CDR2 SQIVND (reference sequence). The CDR3 has 16 residues. This sequence was found in an older woman with active or convalescent COVID-19. Sequenced sample: peripheral blood. The J gene is TRBJ1-6, the V gene TRBV19; 8 bases align to TRBD1. CDR3 sequence reads: CASSSVDRGDNSPLHF. CDR3 nucleotide sequence: TGTGCCAGTAGTAGTGTCGACAGGGGAGATAATTCACCCCTCCACTTT. The variable domain in full, with the rest retrieved from reference TRBV19 and TRBJ1-6, is DGGITQSPKYLFRKEGQNVTLSCEQNLNHDAMYWYRQDPGQGLRLIYYSQIVNDFQKGDIAEGYSVSREKKESFPLTVTSAQKNPTAFYLCASSSVDRGDNSPLHFGNGTRLTVT.